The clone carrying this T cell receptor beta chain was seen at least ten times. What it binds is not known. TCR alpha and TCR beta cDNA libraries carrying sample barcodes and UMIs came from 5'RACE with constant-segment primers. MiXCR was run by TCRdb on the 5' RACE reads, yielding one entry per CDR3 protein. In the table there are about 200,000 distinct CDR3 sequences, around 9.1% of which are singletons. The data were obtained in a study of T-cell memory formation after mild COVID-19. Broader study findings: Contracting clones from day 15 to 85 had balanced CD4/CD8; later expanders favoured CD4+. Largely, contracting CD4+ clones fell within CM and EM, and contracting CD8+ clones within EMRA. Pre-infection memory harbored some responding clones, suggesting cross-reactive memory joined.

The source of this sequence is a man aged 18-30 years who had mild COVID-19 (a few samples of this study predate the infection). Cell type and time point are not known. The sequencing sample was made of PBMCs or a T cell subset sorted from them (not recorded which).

The CDR3 nucleotides are TGCAGCGTTGTAGAATCGTACGGCTACACCTTC. Amino acids: CSVVESYGYTF. V and J are TRBV29-1 and TRBJ1-2, with D unclear. Germline CDR1 SQVTM, CDR2 ANQGSEA. This CDR3 comprises 11 residues. Trimming left V 4 bases short and J 8 bases short, with 11 bases between. Variable domain in full (rest from reference TRBV29-1 and TRBJ1-2): SAVISQKPSRDICQRGTSLTIQCQVDSQVTMMFWYRQQPGQSLTLIATANQGSEATYESGFVIDKFPISRPNLTFSTLTVSNMSPEDSSIYLCSVVESYGYTFGSGTRLTVV.